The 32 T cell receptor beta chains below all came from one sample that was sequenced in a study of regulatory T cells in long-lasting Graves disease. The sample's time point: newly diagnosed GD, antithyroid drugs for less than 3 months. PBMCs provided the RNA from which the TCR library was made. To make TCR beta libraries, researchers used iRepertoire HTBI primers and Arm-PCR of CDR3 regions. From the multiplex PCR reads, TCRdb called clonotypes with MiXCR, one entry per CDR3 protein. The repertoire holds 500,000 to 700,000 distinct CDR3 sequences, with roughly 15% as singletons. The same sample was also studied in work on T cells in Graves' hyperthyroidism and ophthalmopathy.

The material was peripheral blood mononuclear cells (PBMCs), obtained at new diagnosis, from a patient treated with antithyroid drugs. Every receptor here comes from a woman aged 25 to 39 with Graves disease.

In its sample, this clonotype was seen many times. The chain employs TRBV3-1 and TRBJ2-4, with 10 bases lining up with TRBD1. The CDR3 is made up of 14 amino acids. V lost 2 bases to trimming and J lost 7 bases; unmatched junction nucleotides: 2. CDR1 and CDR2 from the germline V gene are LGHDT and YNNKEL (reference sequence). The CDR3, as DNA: TGTGCCAGCAGCCAACCGGACAGGGGGAACATTCAGTACTTC. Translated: CASSQPDRGNIQYF.

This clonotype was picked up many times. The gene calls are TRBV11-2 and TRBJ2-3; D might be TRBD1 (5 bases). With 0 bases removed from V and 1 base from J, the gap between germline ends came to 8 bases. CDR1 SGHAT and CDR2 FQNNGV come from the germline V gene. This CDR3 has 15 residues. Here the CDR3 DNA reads TGTGCCAGCAGCTTAGATCCACAGGGCACAGATACGCAGTATTTT. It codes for CASSLDPQGTDTQYF.

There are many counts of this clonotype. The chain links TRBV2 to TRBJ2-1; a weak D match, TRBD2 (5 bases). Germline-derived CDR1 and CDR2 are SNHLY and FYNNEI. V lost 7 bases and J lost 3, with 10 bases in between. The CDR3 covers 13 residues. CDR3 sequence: CASKRTFYNEQFF. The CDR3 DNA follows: TGTGCCAGCAAACGGACTTTCTACAATGAGCAGTTCTTC. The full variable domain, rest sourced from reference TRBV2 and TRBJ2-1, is EPEVTQTPSHQVTQMGQEVILRCVPISNHLYFYWYRQILGQKVEFLVSFYNNEISEKSEIFDDQFSVERPDGSNFTLKIRSTKLEDSAMYFCASKRTFYNEQFFGPGTRLTVL.

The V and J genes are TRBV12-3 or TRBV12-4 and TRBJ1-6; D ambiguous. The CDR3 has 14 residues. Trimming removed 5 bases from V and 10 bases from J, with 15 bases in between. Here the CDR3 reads CASSLSRVGSPLHF. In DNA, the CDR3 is TGTGCCAGCAGTCTGTCCCGGGTAGGGTCACCCCTCCACTTT.

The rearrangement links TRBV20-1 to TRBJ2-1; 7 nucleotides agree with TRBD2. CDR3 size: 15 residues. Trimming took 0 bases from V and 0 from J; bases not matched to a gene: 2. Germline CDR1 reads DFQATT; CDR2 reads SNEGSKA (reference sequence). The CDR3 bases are TGCAGTGCTAGAGATGGCGGGAGCTCCTACAATGAGCAGTTCTTC. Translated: CSARDGGSSYNEQFF.

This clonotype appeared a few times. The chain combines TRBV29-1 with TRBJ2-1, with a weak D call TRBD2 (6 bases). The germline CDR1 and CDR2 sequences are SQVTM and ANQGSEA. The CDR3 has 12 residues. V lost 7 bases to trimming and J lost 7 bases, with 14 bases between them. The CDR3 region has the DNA TGCAGCGGTGGGCGGGAATATAATGAGCAGTTCTTC. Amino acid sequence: CSGGREYNEQFF.

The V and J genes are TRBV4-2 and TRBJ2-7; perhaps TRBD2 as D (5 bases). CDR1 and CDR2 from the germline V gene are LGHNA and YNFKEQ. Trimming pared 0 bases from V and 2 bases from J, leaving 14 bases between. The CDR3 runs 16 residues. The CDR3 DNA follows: TGTGCCAGCAGCCAAGATTCCCAGCGGACGACCTACGAGCAGTACTTC. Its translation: CASSQDSQRTTYEQYF.

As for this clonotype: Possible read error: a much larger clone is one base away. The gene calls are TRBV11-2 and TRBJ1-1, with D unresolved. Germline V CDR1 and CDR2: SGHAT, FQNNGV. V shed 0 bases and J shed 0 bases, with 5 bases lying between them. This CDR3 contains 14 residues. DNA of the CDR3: TGTGCCAGCAGCTTAGATCAAGTGAACACTGAAGCTTTCTTT. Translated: CASSLDQVNTEAFF.

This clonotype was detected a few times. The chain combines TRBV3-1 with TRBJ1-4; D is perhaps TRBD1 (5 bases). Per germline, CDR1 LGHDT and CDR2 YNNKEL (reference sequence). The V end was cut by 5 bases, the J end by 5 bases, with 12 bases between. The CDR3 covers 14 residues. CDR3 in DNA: TGTGCCAGCAGCACCGGGACTAGGAATGAAAAACTGTTTTTT. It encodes CASSTGTRNEKLFF.

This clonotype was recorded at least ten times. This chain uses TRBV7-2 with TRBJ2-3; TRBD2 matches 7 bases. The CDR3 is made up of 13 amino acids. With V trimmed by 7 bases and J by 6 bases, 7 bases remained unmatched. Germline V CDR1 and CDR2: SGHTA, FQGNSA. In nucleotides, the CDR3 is TGTGCCAGCACCGTGACTAGCTCGGATACGCAGTATTTT. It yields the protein CASTVTSSDTQYF.

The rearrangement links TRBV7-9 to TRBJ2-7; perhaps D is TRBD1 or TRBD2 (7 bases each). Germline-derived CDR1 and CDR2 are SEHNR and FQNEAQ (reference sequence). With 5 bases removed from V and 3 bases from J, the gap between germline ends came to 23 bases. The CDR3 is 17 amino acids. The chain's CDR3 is CASSPRGAGLRNYEQYF. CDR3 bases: TGTGCCAGCAGCCCCAGGGGGGCGGGACTAAGAAACTACGAGCAGTACTTC.

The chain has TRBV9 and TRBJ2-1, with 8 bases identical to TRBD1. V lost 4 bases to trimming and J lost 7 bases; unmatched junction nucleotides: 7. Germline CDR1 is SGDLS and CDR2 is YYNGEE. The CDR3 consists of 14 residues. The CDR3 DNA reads TGTGCCAGCAGCATAAAGACAGGGGCAAATGAGCAGTTCTTC. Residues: CASSIKTGANEQFF.

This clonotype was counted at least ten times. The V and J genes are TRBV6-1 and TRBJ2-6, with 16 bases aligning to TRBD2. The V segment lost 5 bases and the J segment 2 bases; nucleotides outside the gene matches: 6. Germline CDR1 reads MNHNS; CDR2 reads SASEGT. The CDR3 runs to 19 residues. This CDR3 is CASSPGTSGRATGANVLTF. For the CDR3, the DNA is TGTGCCAGCAGTCCGGGGACTAGCGGGAGGGCCACTGGGGCCAACGTCCTGACTTTC.

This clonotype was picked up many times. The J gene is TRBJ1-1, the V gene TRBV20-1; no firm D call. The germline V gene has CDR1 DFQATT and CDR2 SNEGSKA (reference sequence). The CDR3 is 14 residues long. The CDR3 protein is CSANMMSVNTEAFF. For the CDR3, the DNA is TGCAGCGCAAACATGATGTCGGTGAACACTGAAGCTTTCTTT.

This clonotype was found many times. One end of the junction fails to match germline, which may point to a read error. The CDR3 protein is CASSGLRASVLF. The CDR3 DNA follows: TGTGCCAGCAGCGGACTGAGGGCCTCCGTTTTGTTC. The rearrangement uses TRBV2 and TRBJ2-7; tentatively, D is TRBD2 (5 bases). Germline V gene lookup returns CDR1 SNHLY and CDR2 FYNNEI. The CDR3 totals 12 residues.

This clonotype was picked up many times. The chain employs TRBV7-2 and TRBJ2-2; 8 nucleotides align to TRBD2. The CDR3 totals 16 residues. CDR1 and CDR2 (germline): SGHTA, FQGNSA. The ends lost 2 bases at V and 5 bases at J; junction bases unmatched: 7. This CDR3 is CASSLNIAGITGELFF. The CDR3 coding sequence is TGTGCCAGCAGCTTAAATATAGCGGGGATAACCGGGGAGCTGTTTTTT.

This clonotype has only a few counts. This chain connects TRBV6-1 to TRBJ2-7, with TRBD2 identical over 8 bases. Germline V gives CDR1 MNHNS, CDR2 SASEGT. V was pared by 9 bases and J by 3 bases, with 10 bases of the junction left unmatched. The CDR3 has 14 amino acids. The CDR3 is CASIGAGANYEQYF. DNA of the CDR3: TGTGCCAGTATTGGAGCGGGAGCTAACTACGAGCAGTACTTC.

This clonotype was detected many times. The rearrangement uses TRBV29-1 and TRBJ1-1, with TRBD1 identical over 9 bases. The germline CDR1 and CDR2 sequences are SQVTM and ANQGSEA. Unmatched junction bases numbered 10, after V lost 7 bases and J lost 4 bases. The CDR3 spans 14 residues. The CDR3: CSARPGTGFTEAFF. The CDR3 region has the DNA TGCAGCGCCCGTCCCGGGACAGGGTTCACTGAAGCTTTCTTT. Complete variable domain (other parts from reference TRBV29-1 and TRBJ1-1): SAVISQKPSRDICQRGTSLTIQCQVDSQVTMMFWYRQQPGQSLTLIATANQGSEATYESGFVIDKFPISRPNLTFSTLTVSNMSPEDSSIYLCSARPGTGFTEAFFGQGTRLTVV.

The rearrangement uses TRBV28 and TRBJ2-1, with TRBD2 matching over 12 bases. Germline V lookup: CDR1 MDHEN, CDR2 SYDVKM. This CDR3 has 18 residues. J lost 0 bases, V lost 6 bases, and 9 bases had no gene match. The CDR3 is CASRSPSGGGSSYNEQFF. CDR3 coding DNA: TGTGCCAGCAGATCCCCTAGCGGGGGGGGGAGCTCCTACAATGAGCAGTTCTTC.

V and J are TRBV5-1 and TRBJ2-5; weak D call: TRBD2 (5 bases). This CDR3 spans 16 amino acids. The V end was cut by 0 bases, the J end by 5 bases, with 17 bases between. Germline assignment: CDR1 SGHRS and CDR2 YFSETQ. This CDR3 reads CASSLEGGSWWETQYF. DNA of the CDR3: TGCGCCAGCAGCTTGGAAGGTGGGAGCTGGTGGGAGACCCAGTACTTC.

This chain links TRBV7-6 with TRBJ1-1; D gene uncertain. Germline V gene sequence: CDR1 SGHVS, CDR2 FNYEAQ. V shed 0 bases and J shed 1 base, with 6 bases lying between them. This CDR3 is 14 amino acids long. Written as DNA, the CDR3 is TGTGCCAGCAGCTTAGCCGTCGGGAACACTGAAGCTTTCTTT. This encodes CASSLAVGNTEAFF.

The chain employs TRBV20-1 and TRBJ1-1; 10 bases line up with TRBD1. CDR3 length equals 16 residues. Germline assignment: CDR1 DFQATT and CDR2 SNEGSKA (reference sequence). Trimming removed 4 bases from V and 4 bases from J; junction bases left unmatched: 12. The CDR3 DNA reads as TGCAGTGCTAAGCCCCGGGACAGGGGTCGAAGCACTGAAGCTTTCTTT. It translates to CSAKPRDRGRSTEAFF.

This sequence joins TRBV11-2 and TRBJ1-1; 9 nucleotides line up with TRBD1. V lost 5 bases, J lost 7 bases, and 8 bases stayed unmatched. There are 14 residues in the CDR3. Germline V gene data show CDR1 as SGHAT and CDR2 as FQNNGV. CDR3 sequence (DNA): TGTGCCAGCAGCCGCCGGACAGGGGTTAGTGAAGCTTTCTTT. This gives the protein CASSRRTGVSEAFF. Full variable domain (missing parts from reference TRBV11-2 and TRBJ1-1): EAGVAQSPRYKIIEKRQSVAFWCNPISGHATLYWYQQILGQGPKLLIQFQNNGVVDDSQLPKDRFSAERLKGVDSTLKIQPAKLEDSAVYLCASSRRTGVSEAFFGQGTRLTVV.

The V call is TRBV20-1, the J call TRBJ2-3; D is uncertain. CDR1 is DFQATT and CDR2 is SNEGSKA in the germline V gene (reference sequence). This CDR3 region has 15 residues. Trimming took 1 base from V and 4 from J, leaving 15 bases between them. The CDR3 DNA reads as TGCAGTGCTAGAGTGGGCTTACTGGGGTCAGATACGCAGTATTTT. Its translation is CSARVGLLGSDTQYF.

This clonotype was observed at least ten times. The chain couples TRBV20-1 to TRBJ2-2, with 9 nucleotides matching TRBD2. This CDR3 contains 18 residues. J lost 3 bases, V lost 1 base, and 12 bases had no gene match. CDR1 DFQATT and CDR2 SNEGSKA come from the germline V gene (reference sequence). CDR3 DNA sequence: TGCAGTGCTAGAGGATGGAGCCTAGCGGGATGGGACACCGGGGAGCTGTTTTTT. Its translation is CSARGWSLAGWDTGELFF.

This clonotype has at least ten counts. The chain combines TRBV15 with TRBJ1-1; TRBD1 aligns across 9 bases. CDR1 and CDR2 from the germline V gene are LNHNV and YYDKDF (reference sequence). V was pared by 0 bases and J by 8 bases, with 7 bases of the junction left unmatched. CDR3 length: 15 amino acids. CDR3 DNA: TGTGCCACCAGCAGAGATACGGGACAGGGTAGGGAAGCTTTCTTT. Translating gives CATSRDTGQGREAFF.

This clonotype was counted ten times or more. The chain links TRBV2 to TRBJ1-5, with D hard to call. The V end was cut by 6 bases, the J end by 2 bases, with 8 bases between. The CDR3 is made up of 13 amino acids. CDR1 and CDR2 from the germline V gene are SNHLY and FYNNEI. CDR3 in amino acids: CASRGYGNQPQHF. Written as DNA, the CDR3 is TGTGCCAGCAGGGGTTATGGCAATCAGCCCCAGCATTTT.

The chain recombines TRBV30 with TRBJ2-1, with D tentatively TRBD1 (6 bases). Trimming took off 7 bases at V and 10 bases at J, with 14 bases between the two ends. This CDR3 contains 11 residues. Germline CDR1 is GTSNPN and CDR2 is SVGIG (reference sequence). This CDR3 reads CASTGRGEQFF. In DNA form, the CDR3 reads TGTGCCTCAACAGGGCGTGGGGAGCAGTTCTTC.

The CDR3 here is CSARLVWVAEGNTEAFF. In nucleotides, the CDR3 is TGCAGTGCTAGACTGGTTTGGGTTGCGGAAGGGAACACTGAAGCTTTCTTT. This chain uses TRBV20-1 with TRBJ1-1, with unresolved D. The germline V gene has CDR1 DFQATT and CDR2 SNEGSKA (reference sequence). Trimming stripped 2 bases from V and 1 base from J, with 20 bases between. This CDR3 contains 17 residues.

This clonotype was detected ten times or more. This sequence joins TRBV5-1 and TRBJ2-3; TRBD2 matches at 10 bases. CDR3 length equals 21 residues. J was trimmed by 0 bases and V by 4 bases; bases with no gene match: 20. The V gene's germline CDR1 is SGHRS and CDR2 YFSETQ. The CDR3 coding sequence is TGCGCCAGCAGCCGCGAACCGGGACGAGTAATAGCGGGAGGTAGCACAGATACGCAGTATTTT. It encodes CASSREPGRVIAGGSTDTQYF. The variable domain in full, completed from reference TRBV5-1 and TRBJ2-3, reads KAGVTQTPRYLIKTRGQQVTLSCSPISGHRSVSWYQQTPGQGLQFLFEYFSETQRNKGNFPGRFSGRQFSNSRSEMNVSTLELGDSALYLCASSREPGRVIAGGSTDTQYFGPGTRLTVL.

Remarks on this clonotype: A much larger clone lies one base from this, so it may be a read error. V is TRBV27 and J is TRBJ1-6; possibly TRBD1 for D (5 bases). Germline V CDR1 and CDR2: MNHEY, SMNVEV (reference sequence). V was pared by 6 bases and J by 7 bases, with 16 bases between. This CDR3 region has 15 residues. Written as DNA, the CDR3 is TGTGCCAGCAGGCCGGGACTCGGGGGAAATTCACCCCTCCACTTT. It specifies CASRPGLGGNSPLHF.

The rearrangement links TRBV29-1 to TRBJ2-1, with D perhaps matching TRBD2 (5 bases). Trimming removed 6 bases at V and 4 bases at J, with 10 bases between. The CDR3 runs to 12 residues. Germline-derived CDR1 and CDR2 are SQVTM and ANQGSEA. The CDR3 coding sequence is TGCAGCGTACCGGGGTCATACAATGAGCAGTTCTTC. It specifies CSVPGSYNEQFF.